This TCR beta chain was observed in a study of T cells after yellow fever vaccination. TCRdb fed the 5' RACE reads into MiXCR, producing one record per CDR3 protein. The table records 300,000 to 400,000 distinct CDR3 sequences, 8.5% to 10% of them present only once. Study-wide results and limits: Among primary-vaccination clones, most reappeared after the booster, at 95% to 96% for CD4 and around 91% for CD8. Contaminating bulk clonotypes could be abundant in FACS-sorted repertoires.

This clonotype occurred a few times. What it binds is unknown. The CDR3 spans 15 residues. Trimming removed 0 bases at V and 3 bases at J, with 9 bases between. Per the germline V gene, CDR1 is SGDLS and CDR2 is YYNGEE. This sequence was found in a man aged 18-30 years who received the YFV17D yellow fever vaccine. This chain joins TRBV9 and TRBJ2-2; tentatively, D is TRBD1 (5 bases). Specimen: PBMCs, collected on the day of the first yellow fever vaccination. CDR3 coding DNA: TGTGCCAGCAGCGTAGATCAGGGTTACACCGGGGAGCTGTTTTTT. As protein: CASSVDQGYTGELFF.